This T cell receptor beta chain was sequenced in a study of T cell responses to AZD1222 COVID-19 vaccine. At the level of the study: Second-dose groups at about 4 or about 12 weeks were pooled.

Profiling relied on immunoSEQ multiplex PCR, and the TCRdb table lists in-frame clones only, not all of them. The sample carries approximately 150,000 clones, more than 85% recorded once. Study outcomes and limitations: Spike-specific TCR depth and breadth grew after two AZD1222 doses. Unmutated variant regions reportedly attract nearly half of all spike-specific TCRs.

Germline CDR1 SGDLS, CDR2 YYNGEE. Trimming cost V 3 bases and J 1 base, with 7 bases left between them. This CDR3 region has 13 residues. Concerning this clone itself: Its target is not known.

This clonotype was obtained from an adult in good health. The sequences come from peripheral blood, collected on day 0 of AZD1222 vaccination. V and J are TRBV9 and TRBJ1-2; tentatively, D is TRBD1 (6 bases). CDR3 loop: CASSARGNYGYTF. Written as DNA, the CDR3 is TGTGCCAGCAGCGCCAGGGGTAACTATGGCTACACCTTC.